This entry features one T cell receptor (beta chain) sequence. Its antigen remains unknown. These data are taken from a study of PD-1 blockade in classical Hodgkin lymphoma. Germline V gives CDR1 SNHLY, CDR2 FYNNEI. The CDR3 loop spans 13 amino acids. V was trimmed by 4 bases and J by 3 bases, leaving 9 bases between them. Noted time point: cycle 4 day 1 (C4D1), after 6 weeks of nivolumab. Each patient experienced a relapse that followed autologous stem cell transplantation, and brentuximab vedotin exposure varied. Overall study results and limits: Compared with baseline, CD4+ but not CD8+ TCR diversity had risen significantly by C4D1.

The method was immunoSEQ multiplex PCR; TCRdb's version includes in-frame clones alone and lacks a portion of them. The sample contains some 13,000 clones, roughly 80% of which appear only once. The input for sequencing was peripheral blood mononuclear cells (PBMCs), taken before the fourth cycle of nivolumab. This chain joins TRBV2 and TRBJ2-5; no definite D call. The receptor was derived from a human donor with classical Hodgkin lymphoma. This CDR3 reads CASSGVSEETQYF. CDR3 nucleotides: TGTGCCAGCAGTGGAGTCAGCGAAGAGACCCAGTACTTC. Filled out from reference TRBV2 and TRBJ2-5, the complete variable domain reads EPEVTQTPSHQVTQMGQEVILRCVPISNHLYFYWYRQILGQKVEFLVSFYNNEISEKSEIFDDQFSVERPDGSNFTLKIRSTKLEDSAMYFCASSGVSEETQYFGPGTRLLVL.